This T cell receptor (beta chain) was captured in a study of blood T cell repertoires in COVID-19. Study information: Researchers got acute and convalescent COVID-19 samples from the United States, Italy and Spain. Nucleic acid was either cDNA or gDNA, and it came from T cells, B-cell-depleted T cells, or PBMCs.

TCRdb's table, derived via immunoSEQ multiplex PCR, lists solely in-frame clones and lacks some. The table records approximately 130,000 clones, under 85% of them present only once. CDR3 length: 18 residues. Germline CDR1 reads LGHNA; CDR2 reads YNFKEQ. Trimming removed 2 bases from V and 3 bases from J; junction bases left unmatched: 9. Participants spanned ages about 18 to 90 years and resided in roughly 22 US areas. In Cohort 3, a recovered donor had either two negative PCRs, clearance, or symptom resolution. The TCR sequence derives from a man in his thirties or forties who had recovered from COVID-19. Sequencing was done on a sample of PBMCs or T cells enriched from blood (not recorded which). The genes are TRBV4-2 and TRBJ2-2; 10 bases are a match to TRBD2. The CDR3 region has the DNA TGTGCCAGCAGCCAAAAAGGACTAGCGGAGTCCGACACCGGGGAGCTGTTTTTT. It is translated as CASSQKGLAESDTGELFF.